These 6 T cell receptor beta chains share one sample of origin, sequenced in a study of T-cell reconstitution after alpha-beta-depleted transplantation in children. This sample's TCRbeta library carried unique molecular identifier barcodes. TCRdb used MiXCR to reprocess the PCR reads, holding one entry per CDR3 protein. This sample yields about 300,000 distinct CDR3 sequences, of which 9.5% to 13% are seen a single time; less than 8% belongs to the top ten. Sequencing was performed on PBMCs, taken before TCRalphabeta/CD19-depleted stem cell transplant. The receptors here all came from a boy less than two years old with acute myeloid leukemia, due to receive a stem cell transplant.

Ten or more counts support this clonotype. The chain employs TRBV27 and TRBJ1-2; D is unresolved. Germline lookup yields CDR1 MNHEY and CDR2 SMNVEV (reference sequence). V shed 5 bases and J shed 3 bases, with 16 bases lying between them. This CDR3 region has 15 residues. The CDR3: CASSPRHMTYYGYTF. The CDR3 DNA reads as TGTGCCAGCAGTCCTCGCCACATGACATACTATGGCTACACCTTC.

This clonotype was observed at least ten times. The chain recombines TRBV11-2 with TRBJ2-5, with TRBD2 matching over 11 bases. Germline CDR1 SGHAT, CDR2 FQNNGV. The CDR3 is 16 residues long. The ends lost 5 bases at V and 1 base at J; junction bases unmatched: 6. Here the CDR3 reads CASSPFSGGVQETQYF. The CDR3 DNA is TGTGCCAGCAGCCCTTTTAGCGGGGGGGTCCAAGAGACCCAGTACTTC.

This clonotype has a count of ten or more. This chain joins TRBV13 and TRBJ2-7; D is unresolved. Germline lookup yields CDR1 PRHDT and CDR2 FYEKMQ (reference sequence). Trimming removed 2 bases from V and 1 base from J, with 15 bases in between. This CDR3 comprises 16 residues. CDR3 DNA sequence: TGTGCCAGCAGCTTAAGTGTGGGCTCAGAATCCTACGAGCAGTACTTC. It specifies CASSLSVGSESYEQYF.

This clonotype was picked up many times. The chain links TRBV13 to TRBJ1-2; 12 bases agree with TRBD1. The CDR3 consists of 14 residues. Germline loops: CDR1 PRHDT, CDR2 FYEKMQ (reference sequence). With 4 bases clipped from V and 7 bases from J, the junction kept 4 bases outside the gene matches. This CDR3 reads CASSWGQGAGGYTF. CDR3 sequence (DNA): TGTGCCAGCAGCTGGGGACAGGGGGCAGGTGGCTACACCTTC.

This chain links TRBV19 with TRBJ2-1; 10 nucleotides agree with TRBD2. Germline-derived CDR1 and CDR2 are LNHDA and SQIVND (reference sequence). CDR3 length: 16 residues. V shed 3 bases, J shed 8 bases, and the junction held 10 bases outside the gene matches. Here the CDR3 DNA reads TGTGCCAGTAGTATTACGGCCCTAGCGGGAGTGCATGAGCAGTTCTTC. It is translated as CASSITALAGVHEQFF.

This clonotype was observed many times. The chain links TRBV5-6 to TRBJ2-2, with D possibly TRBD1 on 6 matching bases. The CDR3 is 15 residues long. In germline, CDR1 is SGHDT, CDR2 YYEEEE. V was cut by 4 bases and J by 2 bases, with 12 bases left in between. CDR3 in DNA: TGTGCCAGCAGCCCTTCGGACAGAAACACCGGGGAGCTGTTTTTT. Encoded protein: CASSPSDRNTGELFF.